This T cell receptor (beta chain) stems from a study of cytomegalovirus exposure and HLA in healthy donors. General study points: Later findings reportedly placed an Asian-associated ancestry cluster below the roughly 700-donor mean for N-insertions. Sequence variants that were highly shared formed a cluster that was likely a sequencing artifact. A previous analysis found most TCR beta V segments productive roughly 90% or roughly 30% of the time. Cytomegalovirus-associated status was assigned to some 160 TCR beta chains.

This CDR3 has 15 residues. The V end lost 3 bases, the J end lost 6 bases, and 19 bases lay between the germline ends. Germline CDR1 reads SGDLS; CDR2 reads YYNGEE. PCR involved 60 Vbeta and 13 Jbeta primers. The method was immunoSEQ multiplex PCR; TCRdb's version includes in-frame clones alone and lacks a portion of them. The profile shows fewer than 200,000 clones, about 81% of them singletons. With regard to this clone: Its target is not known.

Specimen: PBMCs. This sequence was found in a woman under 30 in good health and CMV-seronegative. The chain employs TRBV9 and TRBJ2-7, with TRBD2 as a possible D gene (6 bases). CDR3: CASSALASAGSEQYF. CDR3 nucleotides: TGTGCCAGCAGCGCCCTCGCTAGCGCCGGCTCCGAGCAGTACTTC.